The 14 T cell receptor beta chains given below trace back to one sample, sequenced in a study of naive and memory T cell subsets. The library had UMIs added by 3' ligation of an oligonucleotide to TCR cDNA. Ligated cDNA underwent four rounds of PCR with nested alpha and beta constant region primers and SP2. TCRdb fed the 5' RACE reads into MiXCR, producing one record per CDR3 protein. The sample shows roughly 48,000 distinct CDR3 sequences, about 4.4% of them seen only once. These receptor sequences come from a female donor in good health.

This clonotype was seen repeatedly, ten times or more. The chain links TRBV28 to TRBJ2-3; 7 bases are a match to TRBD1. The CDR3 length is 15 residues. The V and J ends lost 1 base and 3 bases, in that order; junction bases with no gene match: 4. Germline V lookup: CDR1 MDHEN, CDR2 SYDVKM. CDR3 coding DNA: TGTGCCAGCAGTTTATTGACAGGGCGAACAGATACGCAGTATTTT. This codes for CASSLLTGRTDTQYF.

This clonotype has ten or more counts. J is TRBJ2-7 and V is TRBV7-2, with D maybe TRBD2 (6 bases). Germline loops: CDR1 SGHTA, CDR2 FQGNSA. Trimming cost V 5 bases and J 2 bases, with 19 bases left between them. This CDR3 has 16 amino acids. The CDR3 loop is CASSQWGESPPYEQYF. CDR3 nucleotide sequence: TGTGCCAGCAGCCAATGGGGGGAGAGTCCCCCCTACGAGCAGTACTTC.

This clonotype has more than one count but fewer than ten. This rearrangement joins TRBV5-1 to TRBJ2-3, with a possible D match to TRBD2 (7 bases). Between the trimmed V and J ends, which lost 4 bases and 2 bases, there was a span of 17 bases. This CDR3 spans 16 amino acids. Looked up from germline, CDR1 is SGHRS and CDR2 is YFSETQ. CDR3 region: CASSLQIGGATDTQYF. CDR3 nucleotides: TGCGCCAGCAGCCTCCAGATTGGGGGGGCCACAGATACGCAGTATTTT.

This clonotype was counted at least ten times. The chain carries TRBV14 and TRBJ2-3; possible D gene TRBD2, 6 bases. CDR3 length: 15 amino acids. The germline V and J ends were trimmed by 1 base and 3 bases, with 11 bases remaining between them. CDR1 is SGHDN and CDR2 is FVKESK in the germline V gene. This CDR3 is CASSQAAGGTDTQYF. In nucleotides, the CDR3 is TGTGCCAGCAGCCAAGCAGCGGGCGGGACAGATACGCAGTATTTT. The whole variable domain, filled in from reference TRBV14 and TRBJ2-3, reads EAGVTQFPSHSVIEKGQTVTLRCDPISGHDNLYWYRRVMGKEIKFLLHFVKESKQDESGMPNNRFLAERTGGTYSTLKVQPAELEDSGVYFCASSQAAGGTDTQYFGPGTRLTVL.

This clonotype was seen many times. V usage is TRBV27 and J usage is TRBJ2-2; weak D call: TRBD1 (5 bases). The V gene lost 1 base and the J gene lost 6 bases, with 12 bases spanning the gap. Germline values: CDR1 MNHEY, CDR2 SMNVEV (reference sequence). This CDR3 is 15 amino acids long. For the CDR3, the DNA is TGTGCCAGCAGTTTATTCTTCAGGGAAGCCGGGGAGCTGTTTTTT. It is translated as CASSLFFREAGELFF.

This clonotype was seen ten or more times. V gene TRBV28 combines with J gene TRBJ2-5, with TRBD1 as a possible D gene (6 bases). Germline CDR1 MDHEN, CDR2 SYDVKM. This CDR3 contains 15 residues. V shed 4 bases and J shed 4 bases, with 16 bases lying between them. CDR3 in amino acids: CASSSAGARSETQYF. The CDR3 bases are TGTGCCAGCAGTTCGGCAGGGGCGAGGTCAGAGACCCAGTACTTC.

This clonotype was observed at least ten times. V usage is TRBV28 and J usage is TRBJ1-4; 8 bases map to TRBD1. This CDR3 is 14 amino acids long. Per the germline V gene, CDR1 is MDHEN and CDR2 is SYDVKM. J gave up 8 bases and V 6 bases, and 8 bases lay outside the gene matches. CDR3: CASSLDRVGEKLFF. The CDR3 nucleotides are TGTGCCAGCAGCCTGGACAGGGTTGGCGAAAAACTGTTTTTT.

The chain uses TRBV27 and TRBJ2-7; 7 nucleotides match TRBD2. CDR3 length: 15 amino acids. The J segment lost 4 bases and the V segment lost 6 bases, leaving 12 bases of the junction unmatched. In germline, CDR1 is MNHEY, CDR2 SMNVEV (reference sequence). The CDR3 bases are TGTGCCAGCAGCATCCGGGGGGTAGACCTTTACGAGCAGTACTTC. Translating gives CASSIRGVDLYEQYF.

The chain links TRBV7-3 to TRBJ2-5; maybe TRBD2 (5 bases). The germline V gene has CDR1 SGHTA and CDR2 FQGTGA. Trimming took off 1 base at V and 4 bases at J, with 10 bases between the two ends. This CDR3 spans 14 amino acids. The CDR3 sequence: CASSLNTRGETQYF. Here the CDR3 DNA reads TGTGCCAGCAGCTTAAATACACGGGGAGAGACCCAGTACTTC.

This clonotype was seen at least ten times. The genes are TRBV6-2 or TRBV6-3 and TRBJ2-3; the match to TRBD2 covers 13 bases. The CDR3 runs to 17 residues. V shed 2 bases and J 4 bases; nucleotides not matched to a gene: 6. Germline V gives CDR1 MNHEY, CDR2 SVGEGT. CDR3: CASSYLHGLAGADTQYF. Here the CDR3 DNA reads TGTGCCAGCAGTTACCTGCACGGACTAGCGGGGGCAGATACGCAGTATTTT.

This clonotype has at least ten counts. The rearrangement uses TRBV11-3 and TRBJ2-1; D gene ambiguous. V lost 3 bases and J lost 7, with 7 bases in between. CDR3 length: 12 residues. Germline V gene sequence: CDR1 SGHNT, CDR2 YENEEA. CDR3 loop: CASSLNSNEQFF. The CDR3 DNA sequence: TGTGCCAGCAGCTTGAATTCGAATGAGCAGTTCTTC. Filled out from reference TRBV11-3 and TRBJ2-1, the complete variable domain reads EAGVVQSPRYKIIEKKQPVAFWCNPISGHNTLYWYLQNLGQGPELLIRYENEEAVDDSQLPKDRFSAERLKGVDSTLKIQPAELGDSAVYLCASSLNSNEQFFGPGTRLTVL.

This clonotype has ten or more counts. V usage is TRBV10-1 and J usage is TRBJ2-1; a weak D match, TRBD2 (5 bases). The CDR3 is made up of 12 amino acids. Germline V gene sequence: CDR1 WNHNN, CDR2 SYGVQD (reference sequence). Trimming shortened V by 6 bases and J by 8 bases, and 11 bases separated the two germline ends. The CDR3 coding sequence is TGCGCCAGCAGCCCCGGAGGCGATGAGCAGTTCTTC. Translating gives CASSPGGDEQFF.

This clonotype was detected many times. The DNA for the CDR3 is TGTGCCAGCAGTGCCCTACAGGGGGCTACCCCGTACTTC. Translated, it gives CASSALQGATPYF. This chain joins TRBV27 and TRBJ2-7; 9 positions match TRBD1. CDR1 MNHEY and CDR2 SMNVEV come from the germline V gene (reference sequence). J gave up 12 bases and V 5 bases, and 11 bases lay outside the gene matches. This CDR3 has 13 amino acids.

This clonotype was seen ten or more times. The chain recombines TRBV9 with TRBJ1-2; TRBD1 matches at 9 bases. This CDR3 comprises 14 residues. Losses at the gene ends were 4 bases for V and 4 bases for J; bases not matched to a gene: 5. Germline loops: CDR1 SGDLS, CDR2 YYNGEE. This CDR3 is CASSPGQGSYGYTF. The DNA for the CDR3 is TGTGCCAGCAGCCCCGGACAGGGGAGCTATGGCTACACCTTC.